This T cell receptor (beta chain) was found in a study of vaccination effects on CD4 cells after COVID-19. Germline CDR1 is SGHDT and CDR2 is YYEEEE. J lost 6 bases, V lost 1 base, and 5 bases had no gene match. CDR3 length equals 16 residues. TCRdb's copy holds only in-frame clones and misses some; the assay was immunoSEQ multiplex PCR. The sample has about 55,000 clones; roughly 70% are singletons. About this clone itself: Its antigen remains unidentified.

Sequencing in the ViraFEST assay came after antigen-specific CD4+ T cells had been expanded with viral peptide pools, which were used to stimulate PBMC. Following 10 days of culture, CD4+ T cells were isolated. Prior SARS-CoV-2 infection was absent in the vaccine recipients, as shown by negative nucleocapsid antibodies. The sample was CD4+ T cells from PBMCs cultured with SARS-CoV-2 spike peptides, taken before COVID-19 vaccination. The receptor's source is a human donor who received a COVID-19 vaccine. The J gene is TRBJ2-2, the V gene TRBV5-6, with 11 bases matching TRBD1. The CDR3 protein is CASSLLGQGVPGELFF. The CDR3 region has the DNA TGTGCCAGCAGCTTGTTGGGACAGGGGGTTCCCGGGGAGCTGTTTTTT.